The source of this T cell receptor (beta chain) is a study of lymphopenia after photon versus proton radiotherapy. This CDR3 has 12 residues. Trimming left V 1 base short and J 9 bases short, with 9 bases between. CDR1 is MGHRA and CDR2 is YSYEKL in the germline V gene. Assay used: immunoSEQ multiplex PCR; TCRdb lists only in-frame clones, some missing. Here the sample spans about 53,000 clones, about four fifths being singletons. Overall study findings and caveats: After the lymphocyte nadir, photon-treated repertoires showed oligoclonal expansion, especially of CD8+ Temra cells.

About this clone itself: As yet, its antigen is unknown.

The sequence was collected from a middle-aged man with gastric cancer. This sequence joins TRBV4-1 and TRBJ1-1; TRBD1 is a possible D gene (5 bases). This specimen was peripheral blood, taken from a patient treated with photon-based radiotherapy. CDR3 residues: CASSQGGTQAFF. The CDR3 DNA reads TGCGCCAGCAGCCAAGGGGGGACTCAAGCTTTCTTT.